Listed below are T cell receptor beta chains from one sample, sequenced in a study of CD8+ T cells in alopecia areata. TCRdb keeps only in-frame clones here, not all; method: immunoSEQ multiplex PCR. The sample has roughly 13,000 clones, roughly 54% seen once. Input material: CD4+ Tregs sorted from blood. These TCRs come from a human donor with alopecia areata. CDR3s include the opening cysteine and the closing phenylalanine or tryptophan. D genes are given only for firm matches. Clone size is stated in some rows and not others, as once, few, many or a class when expanded.

d_gene	v_gene	j_gene	abundance	CDR3aa	CDR3nt
TRBD2	TRBV10-3	TRBJ2-7	.	CAISDLPRVSGSSYEQYF	TGTGCCATCAGTGACCTACCGAGGGTTAGCGGGAGCTCCTACGAGCAGTACTTC
.	TRBV19	TRBJ2-1	.	CASSRGTRLSEQFF	TGTGCCAGTTCCCGCGGGACGAGACTTAGTGAGCAGTTCTTC
.	TRBV11-2	TRBJ2-7	.	CASSLPGPRAYEQYF	TGTGCCAGCAGCTTACCGGGTCCGAGGGCCTACGAGCAGTACTTC
.	TRBV28	TRBJ1-4	few	CASSPLGGTEKLFF	TGTGCCAGCAGTCCGTTGGGGGGGACTGAAAAACTGTTTTTT
.	TRBV28	TRBJ2-5	.	CASSAWVETQYF	TGTGCCAGTAGCGCCTGGGTAGAGACCCAGTACTTC
.	TRBV6-1	TRBJ2-7	.	CASSYGSEQYF	TGTGCCAGCAGTTACGGGTCCGAGCAGTACTTC
.	TRBV25-1	TRBJ2-1	.	CASLSGPYNEQFF	TGTGCCAGCTTGAGCGGCCCCTACAATGAGCAGTTCTTC
TRBD1	TRBV6-6	TRBJ1-5	.	CASKTGGFSQPQHF	TGTGCCAGCAAGACAGGGGGCTTCAGTCAGCCCCAGCATTTT
TRBD1	TRBV5-4	TRBJ2-1	.	CASSPRQGNEQFF	TGTGCCAGCAGCCCCCGACAGGGTAATGAGCAGTTCTTC
.	TRBV6-5	TRBJ1-1	few	CASSYSAGVGNTEAFF	TGTGCCAGCAGTTACTCAGCAGGGGTGGGGAACACTGAAGCTTTCTTT
TRBD2	TRBV15	TRBJ2-2	.	CATSREGAGGGELFF	TGTGCCACCAGCAGAGAGGGGGCGGGAGGCGGGGAGCTGTTTTTT
TRBD1	TRBV2	TRBJ2-1	few	CASSDWDRTYNEQFF	TGTGCCAGCAGTGATTGGGACAGAACCTACAATGAGCAGTTCTTC
.	TRBV19	TRBJ1-1	few	CASSIGRLNTEAFF	TGTGCCAGTAGTATCGGACGTTTGAACACTGAAGCTTTCTTT
TRBD2	TRBV2	TRBJ2-1	.	CASSSSGRAEQFF	TGTGCCAGCAGTTCTAGCGGGAGGGCTGAGCAGTTCTTC
.	TRBV15	TRBJ1-1	.	CATSRGDPYAEAFF	TGTGCCACCAGCAGAGGAGACCCCTATGCTGAAGCTTTCTTT
TRBD2	TRBV27	TRBJ2-5	.	CASSLLAGVGETQYF	TGTGCCAGCAGTTTATTAGCGGGAGTGGGGGAGACCCAGTACTTC
TRBD1	TRBV5-1	TRBJ1-2	.	CASSPAGTGGAYGYTF	TGCGCCAGCAGCCCCGCCGGGACAGGGGGCGCTTATGGCTACACCTTC
.	TRBV28	TRBJ1-3	medium-sized	CASSLGSYGNTIYF	TGTGCCAGCAGTTTGGGCAGCTACGGAAACACCATATATTTT
TRBD2	TRBV4-3	TRBJ2-5	once	CASRPGLAGGQETQYF	TGCGCCAGCAGACCTGGACTAGCGGGCGGACAAGAGACCCAGTACTTC
.	TRBV4-1	TRBJ2-1	.	CASSHVRGAYNEQFF	TGCGCCAGCAGCCATGTCAGGGGGGCCTACAATGAGCAGTTCTTC
TRBD1	TRBV7-9	TRBJ1-5	few	CASSSGGQNQPQHF	TGTGCCAGCAGCTCAGGGGGTCAAAATCAGCCCCAGCATTTT
.	TRBV15	TRBJ2-3	few	CATSRGQEDTQYF	TGTGCCACCAGCAGAGGACAGGAAGATACGCAGTATTTT